This TCR beta chain was documented in a study of blood T cell repertoires in COVID-19 (dated by TCRdb to the early 2020s). A note on the overall study: Samples covering the acute and convalescent phases of COVID-19 were provided by collaborators in the United States, Italy and Spain. The prospective study material was composed of cDNA or gDNA derived from T cells, B-cell-depleted T cells, or PBMCs. Deeply sampled blood TCRbeta repertoires from subjects exposed to, actively infected with, or recovered from COVID-19 were included in the dataset. A freely available public database, intended as a resource for researchers studying the immune response to SARS-CoV-2, is where the repertoires were released. The samples were drawn from the first 160 participants of the ongoing ImmuneRACE study and from over a thousand subjects provided by 6 global collaborators. Nearly every sample came with metadata listing a de-identified subject ID, COVID-19 status, age in years and sex. Where HLA class I and class II types were available, the types were taken from metadata supplied by the sample provider, not from assay-based typing. Overall study outcomes, separate from this receptor: Clinical and demographic metadata were provided uncurated, with the amount varying by source and participant.

The immunoSEQ Assay, a bias-controlled multiplex PCR, was used to amplify TCRbeta CDR3 regions from genomic DNA. In the original analysis: The number of nucleated cells in each sample was estimated from the amplification of reference gene primers within the assay. Sequence reads were collapsed and filtered to measure the absolute abundance of every unique TCRbeta CDR3 rearrangement. For each sample, productive Simpson clonality was calculated by taking the square root of Simpson's diversity index across productive rearrangements. TCRdb obtained this table from immuneACCESS and retained in-frame rearrangements with V and J assigned. These tables miss some clones; where compared with another copy, unresolved V genes account for less than half of the shortfall, and the remainder is unexplained. The V and J calls and clone size come from that table; D and trimming were worked out from the DNA. Recorded for this sample are about 73,000 clones; nearly 90% of them occurred a single time. Of the sample, around 9% is held by the ten largest clones.

A remark on this clone: What antigen it recognizes has not been identified. No base quality values were provided; no much bigger clone lies one nucleotide off.

The collaborating institutions used their own protocols to collect whole blood in K2EDTA tubes. For TCRbeta analysis, collaborators shipped samples as frozen whole blood, isolated PBMCs, or DNA extracted from either of those sample types. The germline ends are 13 bases apart after V is trimmed by 1 base and J by 5 bases. Per the germline V gene (reference sequence), SGHNT is the CDR1 and YYREEE is the CDR2. Reading from cysteine to phenylalanine, the CDR3 counts 14 amino acids. Only CDR3 DNA is held: 42 bases, read in frame from base 1. Recombination linked TRBV5-4 to TRBJ2-7, with the D gene not confidently named. Sequencing was done on a sample of peripheral blood. This sequence originates from a man older than 75 with acute or convalescent COVID-19. The CDR3 reads as follows: CASSLNLGTHEQYF. In nucleotide form, the sequence is TGTGCCAGCAGCTTGAACCTAGGAACCCACGAGCAGTACTTC. The entire variable domain, with the stretches around the CDR3 drawn from the reference TRBV5-4 and TRBJ2-7 proteins, is ETGVTQSPTHLIKTRGQQVTLRCSSQSGHNTVSWYQQALGQGPQFIFQYYREEENGRGNFPPRFSGLQFPNYSSELNVNALELDDSALYLCASSLNLGTHEQYFGPGTRLTVT.